This TCR beta chain was documented in a study of blood T cell repertoires in COVID-19. Across the whole study: Samples of COVID-19 (acute and convalescent) were obtained from the United States, Italy and Spain.

Participants, 18 to 89 years old, spanned 25 or so US areas. Up to 2 weeks before entering the study, exposed participants had met a COVID-19 case. Repertoires were generated with immunoSEQ multiplex PCR, while TCRdb's copy carries only in-frame clones and drops some. Among 150,000 to 200,000 clones listed, roughly 88% were seen once. Per germline, CDR1 SGHAT and CDR2 FQNNGV. The V end lost 1 base, the J end lost 9 bases, and 10 bases lay between the germline ends. The CDR3 totals 13 residues. The TCR was taken from a man in his 70s who had been exposed to COVID-19. This chain connects TRBV11-2 to TRBJ2-1; a weak D match, TRBD2 (5 bases). The sequencing sample was made of PBMCs or T cells enriched from blood (not recorded which). DNA of the CDR3: TGTGCCAGCAGCTTAGGGGAGTTTGGTGAGCAGTTCTTC. This encodes CASSLGEFGEQFF.